Listed below are T cell receptor beta chains from one sample, sequenced in a study of cytomegalovirus exposure and HLA in healthy donors. TCRdb's table, derived via immunoSEQ multiplex PCR, lists solely in-frame clones and lacks some. The table includes roughly 150,000 clones, almost 85% detected once. The source material was PBMCs. These receptors were taken from a man aged 25 to 45 in good health and CMV-seropositive. The CDR3 runs from the conserved cysteine through the conserved F or W. The order of the fields is CDR3 DNA, CDR3 protein, J gene, V gene, D gene. The D gene is left open where the match is weak.

CDR3 DNA: TGTGCCAGCAGCTTAGCGGGCTCCTACGAGCAGTACTTC
CDR3 protein: CASSLAGSYEQYF
J gene: TRBJ2-7
V gene: TRBV6-1
D gene: TRBD2

CDR3 DNA: TGTGCCAGCAGCGCCAAAGGGGGCGAGGGAGAGACCCAGTACTTC
CDR3 protein: CASSAKGGEGETQYF
J gene: TRBJ2-5
V gene: TRBV2
D gene: TRBD1

CDR3 DNA: TGTGCCAGCAGTTCCGGGGTCGCAGATACGCAGTATTTT
CDR3 protein: CASSSGVADTQYF
J gene: TRBJ2-3
V gene: TRBV2
D gene: .

CDR3 DNA: TGTGCCAGCAGCTTAGTAGCCTCCTACGAGCAGTACTTC
CDR3 protein: CASSLVASYEQYF
J gene: TRBJ2-7
V gene: TRBV7-9
D gene: .

CDR3 DNA: TGTGCCAGCAGCCCCGTGCGAGGCCAAGAGACCCAGTACTTC
CDR3 protein: CASSPVRGQETQYF
J gene: TRBJ2-5
V gene: TRBV11-2
D gene: .

CDR3 DNA: TGTGCCAGCAGTTTACAGGCCTCCTACGAGCAGTACTTC
CDR3 protein: CASSLQASYEQYF
J gene: TRBJ2-7
V gene: TRBV28
D gene: .

CDR3 DNA: TGTGCCAGCTACGGGTACGGGGAGGGAAACAATGAGCAGTTCTTC
CDR3 protein: CASYGYGEGNNEQFF
J gene: TRBJ2-1
V gene: TRBV7-9
D gene: TRBD2

CDR3 DNA: TGTGCCTGGACCGCTCCGAGACTAGGAAACAGTCAGTACTTC
CDR3 protein: CAWTAPRLGNSQYF
J gene: TRBJ2-4
V gene: TRBV30
D gene: .

CDR3 DNA: TGTGCCAGCAGCCGACAGGGGGCGCGTAATGAGCAGTTCTTC
CDR3 protein: CASSRQGARNEQFF
J gene: TRBJ2-1
V gene: TRBV5-4
D gene: TRBD1

CDR3 DNA: TGTGCCAGCAGTAGGACAGGAAACAATGAAAAACTGTTTTTT
CDR3 protein: CASSRTGNNEKLFF
J gene: TRBJ1-4
V gene: TRBV6-5
D gene: TRBD1